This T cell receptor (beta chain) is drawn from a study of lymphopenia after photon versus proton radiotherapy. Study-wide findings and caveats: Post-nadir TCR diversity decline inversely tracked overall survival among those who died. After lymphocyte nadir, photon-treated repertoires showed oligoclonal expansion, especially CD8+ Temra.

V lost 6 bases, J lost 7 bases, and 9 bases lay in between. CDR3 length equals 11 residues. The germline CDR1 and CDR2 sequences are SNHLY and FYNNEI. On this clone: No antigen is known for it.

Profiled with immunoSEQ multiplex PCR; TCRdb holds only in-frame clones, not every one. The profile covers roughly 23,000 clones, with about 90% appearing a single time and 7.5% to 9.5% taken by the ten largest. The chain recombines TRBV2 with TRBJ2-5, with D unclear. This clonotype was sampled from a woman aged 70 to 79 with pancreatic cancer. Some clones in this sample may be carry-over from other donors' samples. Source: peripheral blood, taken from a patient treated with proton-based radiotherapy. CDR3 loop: CASRGEVTQYF. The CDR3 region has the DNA TGTGCCAGCAGGGGCGAGGTGACCCAGTACTTC.